What follows are 21 T cell receptor beta chains derived from one specimen sequenced in a study of T cell changes during pregnancy in multiple sclerosis. Here immunoSEQ multiplex PCR was the method, and the copy in TCRdb shows in-frame clones only, minus some. The sample shows tens of thousands of clones, roughly 88% of them seen only once. Sequencing used CD8+ T cells from peripheral blood mononuclear cells, obtained in the first trimester of pregnancy. All receptors come from a female donor in good health, enrolled as a control in a pregnancy study.

The chain has TRBV2 and TRBJ2-7; the match to TRBD1 covers 9 bases. From germline, CDR1 is SNHLY and CDR2 FYNNEI. The CDR3 has 14 residues. V trimming: 6 bases; J trimming: 4 bases; junction bases outside the gene matches: 7. Here the CDR3 DNA reads TGTGCCAGCAGCGGGACAGGGATGGAGTACGAGCAGTACTTC. This gives the protein CASSGTGMEYEQYF.

This rearrangement joins TRBV4-3 to TRBJ1-1; TRBD1 might be the D (5 bases). CDR1 and CDR2 (germline): LGHNA, YSLEER. This CDR3 comprises 16 residues. Between the trimmed V and J ends, which lost 1 base and 2 bases, there was a span of 14 bases. The CDR3 reads CASSQVSAGLNTEAFF. The CDR3 DNA is TGCGCCAGCAGCCAAGTATCGGCAGGGTTAAACACTGAAGCTTTCTTT.

V and J are TRBV6-4 and TRBJ2-1, with 9 bases fitting TRBD1. This CDR3 contains 16 residues. From germline, CDR1 is MRHNA and CDR2 SNTAGT. V was pared by 0 bases and J by 3 bases, with 3 bases of the junction left unmatched. CDR3: CASSDSPGQGYNEQFF. The CDR3 DNA reads TGTGCCAGCAGTGACTCCCCGGGACAGGGCTACAATGAGCAGTTCTTC.

The J gene is TRBJ1-5, the V gene TRBV27, with 10 bases that match TRBD1. V lost 5 bases to trimming and J lost 9 bases; unmatched junction nucleotides: 4. The germline CDR1 and CDR2 sequences are MNHEY and SMNVEV (reference sequence). The CDR3 is made up of 13 amino acids. CDR3 in DNA: TGTGCCAGCAGTGCCGACAGGGGGCGGCCCCAGCATTTT. It specifies CASSADRGRPQHF.

This chain joins TRBV4-2 and TRBJ2-3; 7 bases map to TRBD2. This CDR3 has 16 residues. V lost 0 bases to trimming and J lost 0 bases; unmatched junction nucleotides: 3. Germline CDR1 and CDR2: LGHNA and YNFKEQ. CDR3 amino acids: CASSQDGGVSTDTQYF. CDR3 nucleotide sequence: TGTGCCAGCAGCCAAGATGGGGGGGTCAGCACAGATACGCAGTATTTT.

The gene calls are TRBV4-3 and TRBJ2-1, with a tentative D call TRBD1 (5 bases). Germline values: CDR1 LGHNA, CDR2 YSLEER. V was shortened by 0 bases and J by 12 bases, with 6 bases between the two germline ends. This CDR3 spans 11 amino acids. The CDR3 here is CASSQEDRQFF. The CDR3 DNA sequence: TGCGCCAGCAGCCAAGAAGACAGGCAGTTCTTC.

CDR3 protein: CASSQFTGLNTGELFF. In DNA, the CDR3 is TGCGCCAGCAGCCAATTTACGGGACTAAACACCGGGGAGCTGTTTTTT. This chain joins TRBV4-3 and TRBJ2-2; the match to TRBD2 covers 7 bases. Germline CDR1 LGHNA, CDR2 YSLEER. V was clipped by 2 bases and J by 2 bases; unmatched bases: 5. The CDR3 totals 16 residues.

The rearrangement uses TRBV7-3 and TRBJ2-3; no clear D gene. Per the germline V gene, CDR1 is SGHTA and CDR2 is FQGTGA. This CDR3 has 15 residues. Trimming pared 5 bases from V and 1 base from J, leaving 13 bases between. The CDR3 reads CASSPLGLGTDTQYF. CDR3 DNA sequence: TGTGCCAGCAGCCCCCTGGGCTTGGGCACAGATACGCAGTATTTT.

The chain employs TRBV7-9 and TRBJ2-1; 14 positions match TRBD2. This CDR3 is built from 16 residues. J gave up 10 bases and V 6 bases, and 11 bases lay outside the gene matches. Germline assignment: CDR1 SEHNR and CDR2 FQNEAQ (reference sequence). CDR3 sequence reads: CASSPRTGLAGEEQFF. In DNA form, the CDR3 reads TGTGCCAGCAGTCCAAGAACGGGACTAGCGGGGGAAGAGCAGTTCTTC.

This rearrangement joins TRBV27 to TRBJ2-7; 7 bases align to TRBD2. The germline CDR1 and CDR2 sequences are MNHEY and SMNVEV (reference sequence). Losses at the gene ends were 6 bases for V and 7 bases for J; bases not matched to a gene: 3. CDR3 size: 11 residues. The chain's CDR3 is CASRVGGEQYF. The CDR3 coding sequence is TGTGCCAGCAGGGTGGGGGGGGAGCAGTACTTC.

The chain uses TRBV14 and TRBJ1-3; 7 bases align to TRBD1. Losses at the gene ends were 4 bases for V and 7 bases for J; bases not matched to a gene: 10. CDR1 is SGHDN and CDR2 is FVKESK in the germline V gene. The CDR3 runs 15 residues. The CDR3 nucleotides are TGTGCCAGCAGCCCGCAGACAGGGTTAGGGAACACCATATATTTT. Protein product: CASSPQTGLGNTIYF.

The V and J genes are TRBV13 and TRBJ2-1; a possible D gene is TRBD2 (6 bases). V lost 0 bases and J 0 bases, leaving 12 bases between the germline ends. There are 17 residues in the CDR3. The V gene's germline CDR1 is PRHDT and CDR2 FYEKMQ (reference sequence). The CDR3 nucleotides are TGTGCCAGCAGCTTAGGGGGCGGGCGGGGCTCCTACAATGAGCAGTTCTTC. Its protein is CASSLGGGRGSYNEQFF.

The chain employs TRBV4-3 and TRBJ2-7; 9 positions match TRBD2. The CDR3 sequence is 15 residues long. Germline lookup yields CDR1 LGHNA and CDR2 YSLEER. With V trimmed by 2 bases and J by 6 bases, 8 bases remained unmatched. CDR3 region: CASSQRAGLASEQYF. The CDR3 nucleotides read TGCGCCAGCAGCCAAAGGGCTGGACTAGCGAGCGAGCAGTACTTC.

This chain connects TRBV2 to TRBJ2-3; D perhaps matches TRBD2 (6 bases). Trimming took 1 base from V and 4 from J, leaving 9 bases between them. This CDR3 spans 14 amino acids. CDR1 and CDR2 (germline): SNHLY, FYNNEI. CDR3 sequence (DNA): TGTGCCAGCAGTGAAGGGAGGGGAGCAGATACGCAGTATTTT. Amino acid sequence: CASSEGRGADTQYF.

As for this clone: One end of the junction varies from germline; a read error may be responsible. This chain uses TRBV7-2 with TRBJ2-3; 12 bases agree with TRBD2. Germline lookup yields CDR1 SGHTA and CDR2 FQGNSA. The CDR3 is made up of 14 amino acids. CDR3 in amino acids: CASSLAGGLDTQYF. CDR3 bases: TGTGCCAGCAGCCTAGCGGGGGGGTTAGATACGCAGTATTTT.

This chain uses TRBV28 with TRBJ2-3, with D possibly matching TRBD2 (6 bases). Germline V gives CDR1 MDHEN, CDR2 SYDVKM. Trimming removed 4 bases at V and 2 bases at J, with 13 bases between. The length of the CDR3 is 15 residues. CDR3 bases: TGTGCCAGCAGTTCCGCCGGGGGAGTCACAGATACGCAGTATTTT. It translates to CASSSAGGVTDTQYF.

In this sample, this clone turned up once. The chain's CDR3 is CASSFNGGGYTF. CDR3 bases: TGCGCCAGCAGCTTTAACGGCGGAGGCTACACCTTC. J is TRBJ1-2 and V is TRBV5-1; D unresolved. The germline V gene encodes CDR1 SGHRS and CDR2 YFSETQ. V was pared by 2 bases and J by 8 bases, with 10 bases between. This CDR3 contains 12 residues.

V gene TRBV7-2 combines with J gene TRBJ2-1; possibly TRBD2 for D (6 bases). The CDR3 covers 16 residues. Trimming left V 6 bases short and J 4 bases short, with 19 bases between. CDR1 is SGHTA and CDR2 is FQGNSA in the germline V gene. In DNA form, the CDR3 reads TGTGCCAGCAGTTCGGGTAGCGGTGGGAGGTACAATGAGCAGTTCTTC. As protein: CASSSGSGGRYNEQFF.

The V and J genes are TRBV6-1 and TRBJ1-2; no clear D gene. This CDR3 region has 13 residues. The germline gives CDR1 MNHNS, CDR2 SASEGT. With 8 bases removed from V and 8 bases from J, the gap between germline ends came to 18 bases. Written as DNA, the CDR3 is TGTGCCAGCGGCCGAGGGCCCTATCAGGGCTACACCTTC. This gives the protein CASGRGPYQGYTF.

This clone has a handful of counts. The gene calls are TRBV2 and TRBJ2-1, with 8 positions matching TRBD1. V shed 2 bases, J shed 15 bases, and the junction held 6 bases outside the gene matches. The germline V gene encodes CDR1 SNHLY and CDR2 FYNNEI. The CDR3 totals 12 residues. The CDR3: CASSERTGSWFF. The DNA of the CDR3 is TGTGCCAGCAGTGAAAGGACAGGGTCGTGGTTCTTC.

This chain uses TRBV10-2 with TRBJ2-3, with 7 bases lining up with TRBD1. CDR1 and CDR2 from the germline V gene are WSHSY and SAAADI. With 6 bases clipped from V and 3 bases from J, the junction kept 12 bases outside the gene matches. The CDR3 spans 16 residues. The CDR3 nucleotides read TGCGCCAGCAGCCTTAGTTACAGGGGTTTAACAGATACGCAGTATTTT. It translates to CASSLSYRGLTDTQYF.